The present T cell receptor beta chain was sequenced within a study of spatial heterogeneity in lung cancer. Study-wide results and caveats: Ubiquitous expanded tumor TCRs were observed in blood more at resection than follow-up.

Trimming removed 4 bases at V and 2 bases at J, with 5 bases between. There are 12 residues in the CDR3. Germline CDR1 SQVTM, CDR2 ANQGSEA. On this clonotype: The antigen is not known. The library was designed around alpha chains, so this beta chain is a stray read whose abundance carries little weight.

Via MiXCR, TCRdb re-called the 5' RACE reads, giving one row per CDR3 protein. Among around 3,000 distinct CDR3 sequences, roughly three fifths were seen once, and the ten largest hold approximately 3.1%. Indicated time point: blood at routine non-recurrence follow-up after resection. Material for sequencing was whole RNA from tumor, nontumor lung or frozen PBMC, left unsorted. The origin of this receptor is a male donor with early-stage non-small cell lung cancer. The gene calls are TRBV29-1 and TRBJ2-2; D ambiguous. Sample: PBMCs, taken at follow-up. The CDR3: CSVVYNTGELFF. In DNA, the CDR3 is TGCAGCGTTGTGTATAACACCGGGGAGCTGTTTTTT.